This entry lists 10 T cell receptor beta chains sequenced from one sample in a study of multiple sclerosis patients with progressive multifocal leukoencephalopathy. Time point in this sample: time of PML onset. Data came from immunoSEQ multiplex PCR; TCRdb stores just in-frame clones and leaves some out. Here the sample spans 30,000 to 35,000 clones, about 88% being singletons. The source was PBMCs, collected from a patient treated with natalizumab. The receptors were gathered from a human donor with progressive multifocal leukoencephalopathy.

The V gene is TRBV28, the J gene TRBJ1-1; 8 bases align to TRBD1. The length of the CDR3 is 16 residues. The V segment lost 6 bases and the J segment 1 base; nucleotides outside the gene matches: 10. Per the germline V gene, CDR1 is MDHEN and CDR2 is SYDVKM. Written as DNA, the CDR3 is TGTGCCAGCAGGGGGGTGCTCGGGACAGGGAACACTGAAGCTTTCTTT. Translated, it gives CASRGVLGTGNTEAFF.

This chain joins TRBV27 and TRBJ2-1, with 8 bases aligning to TRBD2. Germline V CDR1 and CDR2: MNHEY, SMNVEV (reference sequence). Trimming cost V 5 bases and J 7 bases; bases outside gene matches: 10. The CDR3 loop spans 15 amino acids. The DNA of the CDR3 is TGTGCCAGCAGTCCCGGAGCGGGAGTTACTAATGAGCAGTTCTTC. This codes for CASSPGAGVTNEQFF.

The CDR3 DNA follows: TGTGCCAGCAGCTTGGGGACAATAAGTGGCTACGAGCAGTACTTC. Translated, it gives CASSLGTISGYEQYF. The genes are TRBV7-2 and TRBJ2-7; tentatively, D is TRBD1 (6 bases). This CDR3 comprises 15 residues. V lost 3 bases, J lost 3 bases, and 15 bases lay in between. CDR1 SGHTA and CDR2 FQGNSA come from the germline V gene.

V gene TRBV25-1 combines with J gene TRBJ1-5, with D unresolved. The V end lost 6 bases, the J end lost 6 bases, and 15 bases lay between the germline ends. The CDR3 is 14 amino acids. The germline CDR1 and CDR2 sequences are MGHDK and SYGVNS. The CDR3 coding sequence is TGTGCCAGCAGCGAAGTAGGCATCGGTCAGCCCCAGCATTTT. Encoded protein: CASSEVGIGQPQHF.

This chain uses TRBV4-1 with TRBJ2-7; D call uncertain. V shed 1 base and J shed 6 bases, with 10 bases lying between them. The CDR3 spans 13 residues. Germline V gives CDR1 MGHRA, CDR2 YSYEKL. CDR3 bases: TGCGCCAGCAGCCAAGTTTCAGGTTCCGAGCAGTACTTC. It encodes CASSQVSGSEQYF.

The rearrangement joins TRBV19 to TRBJ2-1, with 9 bases lining up with TRBD1. This CDR3 has 18 amino acids. The V gene's germline CDR1 is LNHDA and CDR2 SQIVND (reference sequence). The trim removed 1 base at V and 6 bases at J, leaving 13 bases unmatched. The CDR3 coding sequence is TGTGCCAGTAGTATAGTTGGGGGTGGGACAGGGCTTCTCAATGAGCAGTTCTTC. Protein: CASSIVGGGTGLLNEQFF.

The J gene is TRBJ2-7, the V gene TRBV30; D is unclear. The CDR3 is 12 amino acids. Deletions cut 2 bases from V and 2 bases from J, with 7 bases between. Germline loops: CDR1 GTSNPN, CDR2 SVGIG (reference sequence). The chain's CDR3 is CAWSTRAYEQYF. The CDR3 region has the DNA TGTGCCTGGAGTACAAGAGCCTACGAGCAGTACTTC.

This clone came up once. J is TRBJ1-5 and V is TRBV18; 9 nucleotides match TRBD1. Germline values: CDR1 KGHSH, CDR2 LQKENI. Trimming took 3 bases from V and 6 from J; bases not matched to a gene: 3. The CDR3 length is 14 residues. The CDR3 DNA reads TGTGCCAGCTCACCCGACAGGGGGGTTCAGCCCCAGCATTTT. This sequence encodes CASSPDRGVQPQHF. The complete variable domain, with remaining parts taken from reference TRBV18 and TRBJ1-5, reads NAGVMQNPRHLVRRRGQEARLRCSPMKGHSHVYWYRQLPEEGLKFMVYLQKENIIDESGMPKERFSAEFPKEGPSILRIQQVVRGDSAAYFCASSPDRGVQPQHFGDGTRLSIL.

This chain links TRBV7-9 with TRBJ1-4, with D tentatively TRBD1 (6 bases). CDR3 length: 14 amino acids. V shed 1 base and J shed 8 bases, with 11 bases lying between them. Germline-derived CDR1 and CDR2 are SEHNR and FQNEAQ (reference sequence). The CDR3 sequence is CASSLGQVTEKLFF. The CDR3 DNA sequence: TGTGCCAGCAGCTTAGGACAGGTCACGGAAAAACTGTTTTTT.

The V and J genes are TRBV18 and TRBJ2-3, with 8 nucleotides matching TRBD1. CDR1 is KGHSH, CDR2 LQKENI, per germline. The CDR3 is 15 residues long. V lost 3 bases to trimming and J lost 3 bases; unmatched junction nucleotides: 5. The CDR3 coding sequence is TGTGCCAGCTCACCCCGGACAGGGAAGACAGATACGCAGTATTTT. As protein: CASSPRTGKTDTQYF.